A selection of T cell receptor beta chains follows, all from one sample in a study of shared clonotypes between healthy human individuals. The data were produced by immunoSEQ multiplex PCR, yet TCRdb's version contains in-frame clones alone and is incomplete. The sample has over 850,000 clones; around 78% are singletons. Input material: memory CD4+ T cells from PBMCs. The receptors originated from a man between 18 and 29 years old in good health. Some clones in this sample may be carry-over from other donors' samples. The CDR3 runs from the conserved cysteine through the conserved F or W. A D gene is named only where the DNA matches it firmly.

TRBV4-2	TRBJ2-5	-	TGTGCCAGCAGCCATCATGCCAGCGCCGAGGGCTTACAAGAGACCCAGTACTTC	CASSHHASAEGLQETQYF
TRBV25-1	TRBJ2-5	TRBD2	TGTGCCAGCAGTGACGTTGGACTAGCGGGATTGGGGACCCAGTACTTC	CASSDVGLAGLGTQYF
TRBV7-9	TRBJ2-2	TRBD2	TGTGCCAGCAGCCCCACTAGGCGGGAGGTGACCGGGGAGCTGTTTTTT	CASSPTRREVTGELFF
TRBV5-1	TRBJ2-2	TRBD1	TGCGCCAGCAGCTTAAAACAGGGGTACACCGGGGAGCTGTTTTTT	CASSLKQGYTGELFF
TRBV7-2	TRBJ2-3	TRBD2	TGTGCCAGCAGCAGCGGACTAGCGGGAGGAAGCGCAGATACGCAGTATTTT	CASSSGLAGGSADTQYF
TRBV2	TRBJ1-4	-	TGTGCCAGCAGATACGGAGGGGAAAAACTGTTTTTT	CASRYGGEKLFF
TRBV29-1	TRBJ2-1	TRBD1	TGCAGCGTTGAACAGTCACAGGGGGCGGGTGAGCAGTTCTTC	CSVEQSQGAGEQFF
TRBV2	TRBJ2-5	-	TGTGCCAGCAGTGGGGGGCAGACCCAAGAGACCCAGTACTTC	CASSGGQTQETQYF
TRBV5-8	TRBJ1-5	-	TGTGCCAGCAGCTTGGTCCGGGCTCAGCCCCAGCATTTT	CASSLVRAQPQHF
TRBV29-1	TRBJ2-7	-	TGCAGCGTACAAGGCGGGACCTACGAGCAGTACTTC	CSVQGGTYEQYF
TRBV19	TRBJ1-2	-	TGTGCCAGTAGTGTTTTAGATAACTATGGCTACACCTTC	CASSVLDNYGYTF